Here is one TCR beta chain with its context. Its antigen is not yet known. No base quality information exists; no much larger clone differs at one position. Within the sample, other DNA sequences also encode this same CDR3. The CDR3 regions of human TCRbeta chains were analyzed by immunosequencing. On the study's bioinformatics: Repertoire TCRs were checked for matches against a reference library of SARS-CoV-2-specific TCRs that had been generated using the MIRA antigen-specificity platform. Breadth was defined as the fraction of unique TCRs that were SARS-CoV-2-associated, and depth was defined as the fraction of total T cells that were SARS-CoV-2-associated. Using the MIRA data, each spike-specific TCR was assigned both to the spike region to which the TCR was reactive and to a CD4 or CD8 class. Log10-transformed breadth and depth values were compared by one-way ANOVA with Sidak's multiple comparisons tests. Held by TCRdb, this immuneACCESS table contains in-frame sequences only and omits some clones. Under half of the omission traces to an unresolved V gene where checked; the cause of the rest is unknown. V and J calls and clone size are as listed in that table; D and trimming were resolved from the DNA. Recorded for this sample are about 64,000 clones; about nine tenths of them occurred a single time. The ten largest clones take up 6.3% of the sample.

Reading the label with the study, this specimen's time point is: about 28 days (+/-7) after the second vaccine dose. Explained via the paper, the treatment or condition label denotes: meningococcal conjugate vaccine given as trial control. Vaccinee samples were obtained from the UK trials COV001 and COV002, which included a single-blind randomized controlled phase 2/3 trial of AZD1222 (ChAdOx1 nCoV-19) in healthy adults. Trial participant PBMC samples were collected at day 0 and day 28 after the second dose for TCRbeta chain sequencing. From a lookup of the germline V gene, CDR1 and CDR2 are SGHTA and FQGNSA. The CDR3 runs 13 residues from the cysteine to the phenylalanine. The sequence is cut down to CDR3 DNA, 39 bases in frame from base 1. Between the V and J ends, shortened by 1 base and 4 bases respectively, the junction contains 6 bases. This specimen belongs to a study of T cell responses to AZD1222 COVID-19 vaccine (dated by TCRdb to about 2021). Broadly, across the study: A total of more than 230 trial participants underwent TCR sequencing, of whom around 200 received two doses of AZD1222 and some 25 received two doses of the MenACWY control vaccine. Trial participants were enrolled into age subgroups of 18-55, 56-69 and 70-plus years, which contained about 150, 27 and 61 TCR-sequenced participants, respectively. Beyond this particular receptor, the publication reports: Conclusions about previously exposed vaccinees are limited because only six or seven AZD1222 recipients were SARS-CoV-2 seropositive at baseline. Most participants were white British and females outnumbered males, and the authors suggested that clonal diversity may have been underestimated. Because no day 14 peak-response samples were available, the repertoires could be characterized only after the peak T cell response. The vaccine-associated CD4 TCRs covered the entire spike protein, and the dominant responses fell in regions 160-218 and 743-854. Reportedly, close to half of the unique spike-specific TCRs recognized epitopes lying outside the regions that are mutated in the B.1.351 and B.1.1.7 variants. Spike-specific TCR breadth and depth rose significantly after two AZD1222 doses compared with day 0 and with MenACWY recipients. In the small 56-69-year group, the increase in depth fell short of significance, most likely because of low power.

The V and J genes are TRBV7-2 and TRBJ2-3, with TRBD2 as a weak D call on 6 bases. This TCR was sampled from an adult who received the MenACWY meningococcal vaccine as a control. Material: peripheral blood, obtained 28 days after the second dose of the MenACWY control vaccine. The DNA sequence is given as TGTGCCAGCAGCTTAGGCGGGGCAGATACGCAGTATTTT. This encodes CASSLGGADTQYF. Outside the CDR3, residues come from the reference TRBV7-2 and TRBJ2-3 proteins, so the full variable domain is: GAGVSQSPSNKVTEKGKDVELRCDPISGHTALYWYRQSLGQGLEFLIYFQGNSAPDKSGLPSDRFSAERTGGSVSTLTIQRTQQEDSAVYLCASSLGGADTQYFGPGTRLTVL.